This record concerns one T cell receptor (beta chain) sequence. No antigen is known for it. It has no much larger one-base neighbor in the sample; base qualities were not kept. This sample is part of a study of PD-1 blockade in classical Hodgkin lymphoma (dated by TCRdb to the early 2020s). Turning to the overall study: Nivolumab dosing was 3 mg/kg intravenously every 2 weeks, continuing until either disease progression or unacceptable toxicity. The study used CyTOF and TCR beta sequencing to define a peripheral blood immune signature of response to PD-1 blockade in classical Hodgkin lymphoma. The investigation overall reported the following: Lower diversity was seen in patients whose nivolumab began less than 1 year after ASCT, and these patients were left out of later analyses so that immune reconstitution would not confound the results. Baseline TCR diversity was reported to be lower in newly diagnosed patients than in healthy donors and to be lower still in relapsed/refractory patients. By C4D1, a significant rise was seen in CD4+ TCR diversity but not in CD8+ TCR diversity (p=0.0027 vs p=0.16), and the rise was most apparent among complete responders (p=0.02). Trial patients achieving complete response had baseline diversity similar to newly diagnosed patients, whereas partial responders and progressors had significantly lower diversity. The study covered only a single clinical trial cohort, and the causes of the repertoire differences, possibly disease activity or prior therapy, were still not defined.

Cut back by 6 bases and 8 bases, the V and J ends lie 22 bases apart. Reading the germline V gene gives CDR1 MNHEY and CDR2 SVGAGI. The CDR3 runs 15 amino acids, cysteine and phenylalanine included. CDR3 DNA only is kept here, 45 bases in frame from base 1. Genomic DNA was extracted with the Qiagen DNeasy kit from unsorted PBMCs and from negatively selected CD4+ and CD8+ fractions. TCR beta CDR3 regions were subjected to amplification by immunoSEQ multiplex PCR with primers that anneal to V and J segments. A synthetic immune receptor repertoire was used to minimize amplification bias, and remaining bias was computationally removed after sequencing. The authors processed their data as follows. Repertoire diversity was quantified as the Shannon entropy index using custom Python scripts. The unsorted, CD4+ and CD8+ repertoires were each analyzed separately, with the exception of combined analyses, where CD4+ and CD8+ sequences were merged in silico. Clonal expansion was defined as at least a 2-fold frequency increase after treatment relative to C1D1, with a pseudocount of 0.5 for undetected baseline clones. Clones with 0 or 1 copy at C1D1 were classified as singleton clones, and clones with 2 or more copies were classified as non-singleton clones. By matching protein sequences in sorted samples from the same patient, clones expanded in unsorted samples were annotated as CD4+, CD8+ or unknown. Wilcoxon tests were applied to paired samples to test diversity changes from C1D1 to C4D1. Drawn from immuneACCESS, this table holds only the in-frame rearrangements with V and J called that TCRdb kept. Clones are partly lost; checked studies trace under half to an unresolved V gene and leave the rest unexplained. V and J calls and clone size are as listed in that table; D and trimming were resolved from the DNA. This sample lists about 110,000 clones; nearly 90% were detected once. About 20% of the sample is held by the ten biggest clonotypes.

The sample's time point, from its label and the paper: cycle 2 day 1 (C2D1) of nivolumab. Every trial patient had relapsed following autologous stem cell transplantation, and prior brentuximab vedotin exposure was what differed among cohorts A, B and C. The trial cohort was composed of roughly 60 patients with relapsed/refractory classical Hodgkin lymphoma, for whom complete response, partial response or progressive disease was recorded as best overall response. Single-agent nivolumab was administered to trial patients in the multi-cohort phase II CheckMate 205 trial. An independent review committee assessed best overall response using the 2007 International Working Group response criteria. Trial PBMCs were collected immediately before nivolumab initiation (C1D1) and during therapy at cycle 2 day 1 and cycle 4 day 1. Peripheral blood was collected in 8 mL Vacutainer Cell Preparation Tubes, from which PBMCs were isolated by centrifugation and then cryopreserved.

The sequenced sample was peripheral blood mononuclear cells (PBMCs), obtained before the second cycle of nivolumab. This clonotype was obtained from a human donor with classical Hodgkin lymphoma. Recombination linked TRBV6-5 to TRBJ1-2; TRBD1 is a weak D gene call, 6 bases matching. The nucleotides read TGTGCCAGCAGCCTTAGGTCACAGGGACGGGCGGGCTACACCTTC. It specifies CASSLRSQGRAGYTF.